These 18 T cell receptor beta chains originate from one sample sequenced in a study of T cells in Graves' hyperthyroidism and ophthalmopathy. Researchers amplified the TCR beta CDR3 regions from RNA transcripts. First-round RT-PCR of the TCR CDR3 relied on the HTBI primer set. TCRdb called the multiplex PCR reads again in MiXCR, with one record for every CDR3 protein. The sample shows about 500,000 distinct CDR3 sequences, about 15% of them seen only once. The sequenced sample was blood. Every receptor here comes from a woman aged 25 to 39 with Graves' ophthalmopathy.

The chain links TRBV29-1 to TRBJ2-1; 12 bases map to TRBD2. Unmatched junction bases numbered 1, after V lost 4 bases and J lost 6 bases. This CDR3 is built from 13 residues. Germline V gene lookup returns CDR1 SQVTM and CDR2 ANQGSEA. DNA for the CDR3: TGCAGCGTTGGGGGACTAGCGGGCAATGAGCAGTTCTTC. Residues: CSVGGLAGNEQFF.

In this sample, this clonotype turned up a few times. The chain has TRBV2 and TRBJ1-2, with D unresolved. The length of the CDR3 is 13 residues. V gave up 4 bases and J gave up 5 bases, with 11 bases separating them. Germline values: CDR1 SNHLY, CDR2 FYNNEI. CDR3 nucleotides: TGTGCCAGCAGTGGAGTGGAGCCTTATGGCTACACCTTC. Protein product: CASSGVEPYGYTF.

This clonotype was seen at least ten times. V gene TRBV30 combines with J gene TRBJ1-6; D is uncertain. CDR1 GTSNPN and CDR2 SVGIG come from the germline V gene (reference sequence). This CDR3 has 13 amino acids. The ends were cut back, 1 base at V and 7 bases at J, with 8 bases in the middle. The CDR3 sequence: CAWSGTFNSPLHF. The DNA of the CDR3 is TGTGCCTGGAGTGGGACCTTCAATTCACCCCTCCACTTT.

This clonotype was recorded at least ten times. The chain carries TRBV7-2 and TRBJ2-3, with TRBD2 matching 7 bases. Per germline, CDR1 SGHTA and CDR2 FQGNSA. J was trimmed by 6 bases and V by 2 bases; bases with no gene match: 11. The CDR3 has 16 amino acids. This CDR3 reads CASSLQRLAVGDTQYF. The CDR3 DNA sequence: TGTGCCAGCAGCTTACAACGCCTAGCGGTAGGGGATACGCAGTATTTT.

The sample holds many counts of this clonotype. This chain links TRBV20-1 with TRBJ1-5; D might be TRBD1 (6 bases). The CDR3 length is 14 residues. Trimming took off 5 bases at V and 11 bases at J, with 22 bases between the two ends. Germline V CDR1 and CDR2: DFQATT, SNEGSKA (reference sequence). CDR3 residues: CSAWNGQPPKSQHF. The CDR3, as DNA: TGCAGTGCTTGGAATGGACAGCCCCCTAAGTCCCAGCATTTT.

The rearrangement joins TRBV6-1 to TRBJ1-3; D gene uncertain. Looked up from germline, CDR1 is MNHNS and CDR2 is SASEGT. The CDR3 covers 13 residues. Trimming took off 7 bases at V and 0 bases at J, with 7 bases between the two ends. The CDR3 DNA is TGTGCCAGCACGAAGATCTCTGGAAACACCATATATTTT. Translation gives CASTKISGNTIYF.

This clonotype was picked up many times. V is TRBV9 and J is TRBJ2-7; 10 bases match TRBD2. V lost 1 base to trimming and J lost 0 bases; unmatched junction nucleotides: 4. The CDR3 runs to 16 residues. Looked up from germline, CDR1 is SGDLS and CDR2 is YYNGEE. The DNA for the CDR3 is TGTGCCAGCAGCGTAACCGGGACTAGCGCCTCCTACGAGCAGTACTTC. Translating gives CASSVTGTSASYEQYF.

This clonotype was recorded at least ten times. The chain carries TRBV20-1 and TRBJ2-7; 7 bases match TRBD2. Trimming took 6 bases from V and 2 from J; bases not matched to a gene: 7. Germline CDR1 and CDR2: DFQATT and SNEGSKA (reference sequence). This CDR3 has 13 amino acids. For the CDR3, the DNA is TGCAGTGCGATCAGCGGGAAAGCCTACGAGCAGTACTTC. Protein: CSAISGKAYEQYF.

The rearrangement uses TRBV12-3 or TRBV12-4 and TRBJ2-2; D gene unclear. The CDR3 has 16 residues. V was shortened by 6 bases and J by 1 base, with 15 bases between the two germline ends. The DNA for the CDR3 is TGTGCCAGCAGCGACTCCTTGAACGGGAACACCGGGGAGCTGTTTTTT. It encodes CASSDSLNGNTGELFF.

Ten or more counts support this clonotype. The J gene is TRBJ1-5, the V gene TRBV28; 9 positions match TRBD1. From germline, CDR1 is MDHEN and CDR2 SYDVKM. Trimming cost V 7 bases and J 5 bases; bases outside gene matches: 9. This CDR3 contains 15 residues. The CDR3 loop is CASTLGGTGYQPQHF. The CDR3 DNA follows: TGTGCCAGCACACTAGGCGGGACAGGGTATCAGCCCCAGCATTTT.

This clonotype was observed at least ten times. The chain joins TRBV7-2 to TRBJ2-7; no firm D call. With 5 bases removed from V and 6 bases from J, the gap between germline ends came to 14 bases. In germline, CDR1 is SGHTA, CDR2 FQGNSA. The CDR3 extends over 13 amino acids. In DNA form, the CDR3 reads TGTGCCAGCAGCCAACCAGTGGAAGCCGAGCAGTACTTC. The encoded protein is CASSQPVEAEQYF. The full variable domain, completed using reference TRBV7-2 and TRBJ2-7, is GAGVSQSPSNKVTEKGKDVELRCDPISGHTALYWYRQSLGQGLEFLIYFQGNSAPDKSGLPSDRFSAERTGGSVSTLTIQRTQQEDSAVYLCASSQPVEAEQYFGPGTRLTVT.

This clonotype was detected many times. V usage is TRBV6-1 and J usage is TRBJ2-1, with 7 bases aligning to TRBD2. V shed 6 bases, J shed 6 bases, and the junction held 8 bases outside the gene matches. This CDR3 is built from 14 residues. Germline-derived CDR1 and CDR2 are MNHNS and SASEGT. CDR3 sequence: CASSLSTSTNEQFF. The DNA of the CDR3 is TGTGCCAGCAGCCTATCGACTAGCACCAATGAGCAGTTCTTC.

This clonotype occurred many times. The chain combines TRBV7-2 with TRBJ2-3; 9 nucleotides agree with TRBD1. Losses at the gene ends were 1 base for V and 4 bases for J; bases not matched to a gene: 6. In germline, CDR1 is SGHTA, CDR2 FQGNSA. The CDR3 totals 16 residues. Written as DNA, the CDR3 is TGTGCCAGCAGCTTAGGGGAGACAGGGGGGGCAGATACGCAGTATTTT. It specifies CASSLGETGGADTQYF.

There are many counts of this clonotype. The rearrangement links TRBV11-2 to TRBJ1-6; D might be TRBD1 (5 bases). Trimming removed 4 bases from V and 5 bases from J, with 12 bases in between. The germline V gene encodes CDR1 SGHAT and CDR2 FQNNGV. The CDR3 is 15 residues long. CDR3 DNA: TGTGCCAGCAGCTGGGGGGGGGTGAATAATTCACCCCTCCACTTT. It encodes CASSWGGVNNSPLHF.

Notes on this clonotype: Since a much larger clone is just one base distant, this may be a read error. This chain connects TRBV30 to TRBJ2-5; 11 nucleotides align to TRBD2. With V trimmed by 0 bases and J by 4 bases, 7 bases remained unmatched. From germline, CDR1 is GTSNPN and CDR2 SVGIG (reference sequence). This CDR3 has 16 amino acids. The CDR3 DNA sequence: TGTGCCTGGAGTGTACTAGCGGGAGTGAGGGGAGAGACCCAGTACTTC. This codes for CAWSVLAGVRGETQYF.

On this clonotype itself: A much larger clone differs from this one at a single base, so this may be a read error. The chain is built from TRBV2 and TRBJ2-7; TRBD1 matches at 9 bases. Looked up from germline, CDR1 is SNHLY and CDR2 is FYNNEI. After removal of 8 bases from V and 7 bases from J, the junction contained 9 bases not matched to a gene. This CDR3 contains 13 residues. The CDR3 coding sequence is TGTGCCAGCGTCCGGGACAGGGACAGTGAGCAGTACTTC. Translated, it gives CASVRDRDSEQYF.

This chain connects TRBV6-1 to TRBJ2-1; 9 nucleotides line up with TRBD2. The germline gives CDR1 MNHNS, CDR2 SASEGT. Trimming removed 6 bases from V and 15 bases from J; junction bases left unmatched: 18. The CDR3 is 15 amino acids. The CDR3 here is CASRPYIAGEASPFF. CDR3 DNA sequence: TGTGCCAGCAGACCATATATAGCGGGAGAAGCTTCTCCGTTCTTC.

Comment on this clonotype: This may come from a read error, since a much larger clone is one base off. The V call is TRBV6-2 or TRBV6-3, the J call TRBJ2-7; 7 positions agree with TRBD1. CDR3 length: 13 amino acids. V lost 7 bases, J lost 6 bases, and 9 bases stayed unmatched. From germline, CDR1 is MNHEY and CDR2 SVGEGT. The CDR3 nucleotides are TGTGCCAGCAACCACAGACAGGGTTTCGAGCAGTACTTC. As protein: CASNHRQGFEQYF.